These T cell receptor beta chains were read from a single sample in a study of shared clonotypes between healthy human individuals. The protocol was immunoSEQ multiplex PCR, while the TCRdb copy is restricted to in-frame clones and leaves out a portion. The sample includes approximately 1,000,000 clones, roughly 77% of them seen just once. The sequenced material came from memory CD4+ T cells from PBMCs. These receptors were collected from a man aged 18 to 29 in good health. Some clones in this sample may be carry-over from other donors' samples. Each CDR3 is given with its conserved first and last residue. The D gene is left open where the match is weak. Size is stated for part of the rows, as once, few or many counts, or as a class when the clone is expanded.

DNA	CDR3	size	D	V	J
TGTGCCAGCAGCCCAGGACTAGCGGGAGTGGTTTCCTACGAGCAGTACTTC	CASSPGLAGVVSYEQYF	NA	TRBD2	TRBV9	TRBJ2-7
TGTGCCATGATATCCCCTGGACTAGCGGGAGTCTACCTACGAGAGCAGTACTTC	CAMISPGLAGVYLREQYF	NA	TRBD2	TRBV2	TRBJ2-7
TGCGCCAGCAGCTTCACCGGGACAATCGGACCCATGAACACTGAAGCTTTCTTT	CASSFTGTIGPMNTEAFF	NA	NA	TRBV5-1	TRBJ1-1
TGTGCCAGCTCCCGCTTGGGAGAGACCCAGTACTTC	CASSRLGETQYF	NA	NA	TRBV18	TRBJ2-5
TGCGCCAGCTTACGCGAACCAGGGACCGAGCAGTACTTC	CASLREPGTEQYF	NA	NA	TRBV2	TRBJ2-7
TGCGCCAGCAGCTTGGGTGTAAGTAAGGAGACCCAGTACTTC	CASSLGVSKETQYF	NA	NA	TRBV5-1	TRBJ2-5
TGTGCCAGCAGCTTCTCGGTAGGGAAAACTGAAGCTTTCTTT	CASSFSVGKTEAFF	NA	NA	TRBV7-2	TRBJ1-1
TGTGCCGGGGACCCGGGACAGGGCCCTGGAAACACCATATATTTT	CAGDPGQGPGNTIYF	NA	TRBD1	TRBV19	TRBJ1-3
TGTGCCATCATCCCGGACAGTGATCAGCCCCAGCATTTT	CAIIPDSDQPQHF	NA	NA	TRBV10-3	TRBJ1-5
TGTGCCTGGGATCCGGGACTCCATGGTGTCAATGAGCAGTTCTTC	CAWDPGLHGVNEQFF	NA	NA	TRBV30	TRBJ2-1
TGTGCCAGCAGCACCAGGCGGGGTGTAGGTAAGAACACTGAAGCTTTCTTT	CASSTRRGVGKNTEAFF	NA	NA	TRBV7-6	TRBJ1-1
TGTGCCAGCAGTTATCCGGGCTCCTACGAGCAGTACTTC	CASSYPGSYEQYF	NA	NA	TRBV6-5	TRBJ2-7
TGTGCCAGCAGTTACGGGGACTCCTCTTCGCCCCAGCATTTT	CASSYGDSSSPQHF	NA	NA	TRBV6-5	TRBJ1-5
TGTGCCAGCAGTCGGGATTCGAACACTGAAGCTTTCTTT	CASSRDSNTEAFF	NA	NA	TRBV11-3	TRBJ1-1
TGTGCCAGCAGGAGGGCTAGCGGGAGGGATACGCAGTATTTT	CASRRASGRDTQYF	NA	TRBD2	TRBV2	TRBJ2-3
TGTGCCTGGAGTGGAGGGGTCGGGGAGACCCAGTACTTC	CAWSGGVGETQYF	NA	NA	TRBV30	TRBJ2-5
TGTGCCAGCAGCACCGGACAGGTAAACACTGAAGCTTTCTTT	CASSTGQVNTEAFF	NA	TRBD1	TRBV11-2	TRBJ1-1
TGTGCCAGCAGCTTAGACGTGGGTGTCCAAGAGACCCAGTACTTC	CASSLDVGVQETQYF	NA	NA	TRBV7-9	TRBJ2-5
TGTGCCAGCAGTGCCGACAGGGCGGATACGCAGTATTTT	CASSADRADTQYF	few	TRBD1	TRBV27	TRBJ2-3
TGCAGTGCTACAAACAATGAAAAACTGTTTTTT	CSATNNEKLFF	once	NA	TRBV20-1	TRBJ1-4
TGTGCCAGCACCGACTCACGAGGTACCCACGAGCAGTACTTC	CASTDSRGTHEQYF	NA	NA	TRBV13	TRBJ2-7
TGTGCCATCAGGTTTGTGAACACTGAAGCTTTCTTT	CAIRFVNTEAFF	NA	NA	TRBV10-3	TRBJ1-1
TGTGCCAGCAGCTTAGCCTTTGGCAGTGGGGCAGATACGCAGTATTTT	CASSLAFGSGADTQYF	NA	NA	TRBV7-9	TRBJ2-3
TGTGCCAGCAGTCCTAAGCGGGACTCTTACGAGCAGTACTTC	CASSPKRDSYEQYF	once	TRBD2	TRBV27	TRBJ2-7
TGTGCCAGCAGCCCCCGGACTAGCGGGAGAGGAGGATGGAATGAGCAGTTCTTC	CASSPRTSGRGGWNEQFF	NA	TRBD2	TRBV11-1	TRBJ2-1
TGTGCCAGCTCTAAATTACCAAGGGCCCAGTGGGGCTACGAGCAGTACTTC	CASSKLPRAQWGYEQYF	NA	NA	TRBV27	TRBJ2-7
TGTGCCAGTAGTATAAGTAGGGCAGGGGGTCTCTCTGGGGCCAACGTCCTGACTTTC	CASSISRAGGLSGANVLTF	few	TRBD1	TRBV19	TRBJ2-6
TGTGCCAGCAGCTTAGTTTTCATCATGGGCGAGCAGTTCTTC	CASSLVFIMGEQFF	NA	NA	TRBV7-2	TRBJ2-1
TGCGCCAGCAGCTTGATTAACGGGACTAGCGGAACTAGCACAGATACGCAGTATTTT	CASSLINGTSGTSTDTQYF	once	TRBD2	TRBV5-1	TRBJ2-3
TGTGCCAGCAGCCACTCCGGGATTGCGCAGTTCTTC	CASSHSGIAQFF	NA	NA	TRBV4-2	TRBJ2-1
TGTGCCAGCAGCTTAGCGACCGGGACTGCCAACACCGGGGAGCTGTTTTTT	CASSLATGTANTGELFF	NA	NA	TRBV7-6	TRBJ2-2
TGCGCCAGCAGCCTCGACCGTGCTGGGGCGATGAAGCCCCAGCATTTT	CASSLDRAGAMKPQHF	NA	NA	TRBV4-1	TRBJ1-5
TGTGCCAGCAGCTTAGGGGACGGGGGCCACGAGCAGTACTTC	CASSLGDGGHEQYF	NA	NA	TRBV11-1	TRBJ2-7
TGTGCCAGCAGTTACGTGGGTTCGGGCTACAATGAGCAGTTCTTC	CASSYVGSGYNEQFF	NA	NA	TRBV6-5	TRBJ2-1
TGTGCCAGCAGCACACCGACAGGGGTTTACTATGGCTACACCTTC	CASSTPTGVYYGYTF	few	TRBD1	TRBV4-2	TRBJ1-2
TGTGCCAGCAGCTTAAGAGGAAACACCATATATTTT	CASSLRGNTIYF	NA	NA	TRBV11-2	TRBJ1-3
TGCGCCAGCAGCTGGGGTGCGACTAGCGGGAGTTCAGTCGAGCAGTACTTC	CASSWGATSGSSVEQYF	NA	TRBD2	TRBV5-1	TRBJ2-7
TGTGCCAGCAGACCCAGCGGGAGGAGCTCCTACGAGCAGTACTTC	CASRPSGRSSYEQYF	NA	TRBD2	TRBV5-8	TRBJ2-7
TGTGCCAGCAGCCCCGGCTGGGTCGAGCAGTACTTC	CASSPGWVEQYF	few	NA	TRBV14	TRBJ2-7
TGTGCCAGCAGCCAGGCGTATACGCCAACTAATGAAAAACTGTTTTTT	CASSQAYTPTNEKLFF	NA	NA	TRBV4-2	TRBJ1-4
TGTGCCAGCAGCTGGGGCAGTCAAGAGACCCAGTACTTC	CASSWGSQETQYF	NA	NA	TRBV28	TRBJ2-5
TGTGCCAGCAGCGTCGCTTGGACTAGCGACTTCGGGGAGCTGTTTTTT	CASSVAWTSDFGELFF	NA	TRBD2	TRBV9	TRBJ2-2
TGTGCCAGCAGCCCCACGGGGGCGGACAATCAGCCCCAGCATTTT	CASSPTGADNQPQHF	NA	NA	TRBV5-6	TRBJ1-5
TGTGCCAGCTCACCGGGGGGACCGCGGCGGCCCCAGCATTTT	CASSPGGPRRPQHF	NA	NA	TRBV18	TRBJ1-5
TGTGCCAGCACCACGGGACTAGCGGGATTCGGCAATGAGCAGTTCTTC	CASTTGLAGFGNEQFF	few	TRBD2	TRBV9	TRBJ2-1
TGTGCCAGCAGCTTGGGACTGTTGGTCTATGAGCAGTTCTTC	CASSLGLLVYEQFF	NA	NA	TRBV11-2	TRBJ2-1
TGTGCCAGCAGTGTCCCGTTGACAGTGGCCTCTGGCTACACCTTC	CASSVPLTVASGYTF	NA	NA	TRBV28	TRBJ1-2
TGTGCCAGCAGCCCCGGGGGGGAGGCGGGAGTTTACGAGCAGTACTTC	CASSPGGEAGVYEQYF	NA	TRBD2	TRBV7-9	TRBJ2-7
TGTGCCAGCAGCCCCCGCCTCCAGGCCGGGGAGCTGTTTTTT	CASSPRLQAGELFF	NA	NA	TRBV9	TRBJ2-2
TGTGCCAGCAGCTTCCGAGGAGATACGCAGTATTTT	CASSFRGDTQYF	NA	NA	TRBV7-9	TRBJ2-3
TGTGCCAGCAGCTTAGGGACAGGGGGCTCTGGGGCCAACGTCCTGACTTTC	CASSLGTGGSGANVLTF	NA	TRBD1	TRBV7-6	TRBJ2-6
TGCGCCAGCAGTGAGAGGCAGGAGAACTATGGCTACACCTTC	CASSERQENYGYTF	NA	NA	TRBV10-2	TRBJ1-2
TGCGCCAGCAGCTGGGCGGAGGGCCCCCTGAGGAATGAGCAGTTCTTC	CASSWAEGPLRNEQFF	NA	NA	TRBV5-1	TRBJ2-1
TGCGCCAGCAGCCAAGCAGGGCTAGCCAACCCACAATACAATGAGCAGTTCTTC	CASSQAGLANPQYNEQFF	NA	NA	TRBV4-1	TRBJ2-1
TGTGCCAGCAGCCTCTCCGGACAGGCCACCAATCAGCCCCAGCATTTT	CASSLSGQATNQPQHF	NA	TRBD1	TRBV5-5	TRBJ1-5
TGTGCCACCTCCCCCGGGGGGCGATATGGCTACACCTTC	CATSPGGRYGYTF	NA	NA	TRBV19	TRBJ1-2
TGTGCCACCAGCAGAGAGAGCGGCTACACCTTC	CATSRESGYTF	once	NA	TRBV15	TRBJ1-2